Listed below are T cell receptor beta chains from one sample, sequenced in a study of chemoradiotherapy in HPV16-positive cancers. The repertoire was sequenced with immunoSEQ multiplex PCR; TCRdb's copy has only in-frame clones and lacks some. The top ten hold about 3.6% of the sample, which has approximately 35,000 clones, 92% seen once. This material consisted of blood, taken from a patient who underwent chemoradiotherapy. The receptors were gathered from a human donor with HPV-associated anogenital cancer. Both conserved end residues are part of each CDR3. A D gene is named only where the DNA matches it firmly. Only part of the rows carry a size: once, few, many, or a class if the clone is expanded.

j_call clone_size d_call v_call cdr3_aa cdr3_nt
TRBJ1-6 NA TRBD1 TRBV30 CAWRDRGRSPLHF TGTGCCTGGAGGGACAGGGGAAGGTCACCCCTCCACTTT
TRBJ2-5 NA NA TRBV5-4 CASLDRGRPGTQYF TGTGCCAGCTTAGACCGTGGGCGGCCGGGGACCCAGTACTTC
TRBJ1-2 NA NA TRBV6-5 CASSQDPGRYTF TGTGCCAGCAGTCAAGACCCCGGACGCTACACCTTC
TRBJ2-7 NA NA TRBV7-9 CASSLGRSYEQYF TGTGCCAGCAGCTTAGGCCGCTCCTACGAGCAGTACTTC
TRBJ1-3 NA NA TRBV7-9 CASSLMSSGNTIYF TGTGCCAGCAGCTTAATGAGCTCTGGAAACACCATATATTTT
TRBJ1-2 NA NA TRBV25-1 CASSGSGTQNYGYTF TGTGCCAGCAGTGGTTCCGGGACCCAGAACTATGGCTACACCTTC
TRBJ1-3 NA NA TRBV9 CASTPTGSNTIYF TGTGCCAGCACCCCCACAGGGTCGAACACCATATATTTT
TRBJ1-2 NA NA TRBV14 CASSQVQLYGYTF TGTGCCAGCAGCCAAGTCCAGCTCTATGGCTACACCTTC
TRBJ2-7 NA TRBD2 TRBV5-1 CASRLAGGVTSYEQYF TGCGCCAGCAGGCTAGCGGGGGGCGTAACCTCCTACGAGCAGTACTTC
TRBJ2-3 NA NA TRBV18 CASSPQWGRDTQYF TGTGCCAGCTCACCTCAATGGGGGAGAGATACGCAGTATTTT
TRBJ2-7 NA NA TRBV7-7 CASSDGANEQYF TGTGCCAGCAGTGATGGTGCAAACGAGCAGTACTTC
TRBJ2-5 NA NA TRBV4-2 CASSQDRWGEETQYF TGTGCCAGCAGCCAAGATCGTTGGGGGGAAGAGACCCAGTACTTC
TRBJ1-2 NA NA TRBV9 CASSVDGQPRRGEGYTF TGTGCCAGCAGCGTAGATGGACAGCCTCGCCGCGGAGAGGGCTACACCTTC
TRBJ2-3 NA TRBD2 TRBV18 CASSPTSGGTDTQYF TGTGCCAGCTCACCAACTAGCGGGGGGACAGATACGCAGTATTTT
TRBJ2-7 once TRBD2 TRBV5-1 CASSRLSTGGHEQYF TGCGCCAGCAGCCGTTTATCGACGGGGGGACACGAGCAGTACTTC
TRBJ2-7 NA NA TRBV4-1 CASSQEGAYEQYF TGCGCCAGCAGCCAGGAGGGGGCGTACGAGCAGTACTTC
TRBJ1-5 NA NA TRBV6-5 CASSSQGRGSNQPQHF TGTGCCAGCAGTTCGCAGGGGAGGGGGAGCAATCAGCCCCAGCATTTT
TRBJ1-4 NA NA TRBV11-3 CASSLNGRRANEKLFF TGTGCCAGCAGCTTAAATGGGCGCAGGGCTAATGAAAAACTGTTTTTT
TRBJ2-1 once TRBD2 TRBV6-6 CASSYSEAGTGQFF TGTGCCAGCAGTTACTCGGAAGCGGGGACGGGGCAGTTCTTC
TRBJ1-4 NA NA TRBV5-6 CASSSGPQGEKLFF TGTGCCAGCAGCTCCGGGCCCCAAGGTGAAAAACTGTTTTTT
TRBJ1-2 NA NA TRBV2 CASGGRKDYGYTF TGTGCCAGCGGTGGCAGGAAAGACTATGGCTACACCTTC
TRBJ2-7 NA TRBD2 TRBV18 CASSPSGLAGDYEQYF TGTGCCAGCTCACCATCCGGACTAGCGGGGGACTACGAGCAGTACTTC
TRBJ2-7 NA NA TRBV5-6 CASSLGPALEQYF TGTGCCAGCAGTTTGGGGCCGGCCCTTGAGCAGTACTTC
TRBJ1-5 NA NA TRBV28 CASSLLLQPQHF TGTGCCAGCAGTTTACTTTTACAGCCCCAGCATTTT
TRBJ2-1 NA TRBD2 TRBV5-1 CASTFGGARSNEQFF TGCGCCAGCACCTTCGGGGGGGCCAGGTCTAACGAGCAGTTCTTC
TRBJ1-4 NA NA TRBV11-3 CASSYGWGEKLFF TGTGCCAGCAGCTATGGGTGGGGTGAAAAACTGTTTTTT
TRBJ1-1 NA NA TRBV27 CASSPRATQMTAFF TGTGCCAGCAGCCCTCGCGCCACCCAGATGACAGCTTTCTTT
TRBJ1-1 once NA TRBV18 CASSPNQAGGEAFF TGTGCCAGCTCACCCAACCAGGCCGGGGGTGAAGCTTTCTTT
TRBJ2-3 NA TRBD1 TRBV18 CASSAQGLTDTQYF TGTGCCAGCTCAGCACAGGGGCTCACAGATACGCAGTATTTT
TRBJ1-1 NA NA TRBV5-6 CASSLMNTEAFF TGTGCCAGCAGCTTGATGAACACTGAAGCTTTCTTT
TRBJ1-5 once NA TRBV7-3 CASSLAHNQPQHF TGTGCCAGCAGCTTAGCCCACAATCAGCCCCAGCATTTT
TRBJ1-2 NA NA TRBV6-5 CASSYVGGALGYTF TGTGCCAGCAGTTACGTCGGGGGGGCGCTTGGCTACACCTTC
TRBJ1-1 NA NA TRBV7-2 CASSRGEGTEAFF TGTGCCAGCAGCCGAGGCGAGGGCACTGAAGCTTTCTTT
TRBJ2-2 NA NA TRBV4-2 CASSTRWGANTGELFF TGTGCCAGCAGCACCCGATGGGGGGCGAACACCGGGGAGCTGTTTTTT
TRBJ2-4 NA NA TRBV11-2 CASSPTLGVRENIQYF TGTGCCAGCAGCCCCACCCTTGGGGTCCGTGAAAACATTCAGTACTTC
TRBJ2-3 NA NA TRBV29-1 CSVTGKGTDTQYF TGCAGCGTTACAGGGAAAGGCACAGATACGCAGTATTTT
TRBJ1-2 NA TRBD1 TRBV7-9 CASSLGTGNYGYTF TGTGCCAGCAGCTTAGGGACAGGGAACTATGGCTACACCTTC
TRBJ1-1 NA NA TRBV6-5 CASRGGTEAFF TGTGCCAGCAGGGGGGGCACTGAAGCTTTCTTT
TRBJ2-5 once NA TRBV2 CASSIDRNQETQYF TGTGCCAGCAGTATAGACAGGAACCAAGAGACCCAGTACTTC
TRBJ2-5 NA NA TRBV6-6 CASSYSFSQETQYF TGTGCCAGCAGTTACTCGTTCAGTCAAGAGACCCAGTACTTC
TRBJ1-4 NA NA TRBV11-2 CASSPRPVGLKNLFF TGTGCCAGCAGCCCCCGTCCCGTCGGATTGAAAAACCTGTTTTTT
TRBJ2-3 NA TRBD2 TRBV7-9 CASSALAGADTQYF TGTGCCAGCAGCGCCTTAGCGGGGGCTGATACGCAGTATTTT
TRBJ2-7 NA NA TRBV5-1 CASKVGYEQYF TGCGCCAGCAAAGTAGGCTACGAGCAGTACTTC
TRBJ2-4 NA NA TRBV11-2 CASSLVVMAKNIQYF TGTGCCAGCAGCTTGGTAGTGATGGCCAAAAACATTCAGTACTTC
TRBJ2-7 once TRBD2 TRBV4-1 CASSQSGGVFYEQYF TGCGCCAGCAGCCAAAGCGGGGGGGTTTTCTACGAGCAGTACTTC
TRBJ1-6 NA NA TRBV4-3 CASSHLGSPKGSPLHF TGCGCCAGCAGCCACCTTGGTAGTCCCAAGGGGTCACCCCTCCACTTT
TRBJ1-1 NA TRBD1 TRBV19 CASSQDRVNTEAFF TGTGCCAGTAGTCAGGACAGGGTGAACACTGAAGCTTTCTTT
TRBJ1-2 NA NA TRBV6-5 CASTPVGGVNYGYTF TGTGCCAGCACACCAGTGGGGGGCGTCAACTATGGCTACACCTTC
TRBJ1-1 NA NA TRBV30 CAVGSFGTEAFF TGTGCCGTCGGGAGTTTTGGAACTGAAGCTTTCTTT
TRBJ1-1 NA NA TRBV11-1 CASSLWGTEAFF TGTGCCAGCAGCTTATGGGGGACTGAAGCTTTCTTT
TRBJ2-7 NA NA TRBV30 CAWSAGVYEQYF TGTGCCTGGAGTGCAGGGGTCTACGAGCAGTACTTC
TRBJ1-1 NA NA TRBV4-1 CASSHVRGNTEAFF TGCGCCAGCAGCCATGTAAGGGGGAACACTGAAGCTTTCTTT